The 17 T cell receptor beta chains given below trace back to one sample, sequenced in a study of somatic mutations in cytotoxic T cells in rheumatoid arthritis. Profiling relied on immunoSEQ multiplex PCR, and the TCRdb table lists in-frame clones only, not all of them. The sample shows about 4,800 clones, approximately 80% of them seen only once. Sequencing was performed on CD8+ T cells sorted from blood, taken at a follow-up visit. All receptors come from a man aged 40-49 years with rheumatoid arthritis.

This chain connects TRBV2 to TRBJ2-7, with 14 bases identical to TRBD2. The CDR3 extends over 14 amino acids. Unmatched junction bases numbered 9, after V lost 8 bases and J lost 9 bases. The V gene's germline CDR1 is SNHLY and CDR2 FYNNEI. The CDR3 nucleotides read TGTGCCAGCCCCCCGGGACTAGCGGGAGACATGCAGTACTTC. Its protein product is CASPPGLAGDMQYF.

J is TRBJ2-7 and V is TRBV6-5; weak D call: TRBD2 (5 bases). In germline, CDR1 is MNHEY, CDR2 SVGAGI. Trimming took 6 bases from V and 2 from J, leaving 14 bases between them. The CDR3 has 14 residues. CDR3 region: CASRPRTRTYEQYF. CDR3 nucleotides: TGTGCCAGCAGACCCCGGACTCGCACCTACGAGCAGTACTTC.

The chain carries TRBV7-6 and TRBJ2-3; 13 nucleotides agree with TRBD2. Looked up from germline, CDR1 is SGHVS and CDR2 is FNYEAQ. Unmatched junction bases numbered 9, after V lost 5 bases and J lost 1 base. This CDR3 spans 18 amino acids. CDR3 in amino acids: CASSDGLAGESGTDTQYF. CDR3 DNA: TGTGCCAGCAGCGACGGACTAGCGGGAGAGTCAGGCACAGATACGCAGTATTTT.

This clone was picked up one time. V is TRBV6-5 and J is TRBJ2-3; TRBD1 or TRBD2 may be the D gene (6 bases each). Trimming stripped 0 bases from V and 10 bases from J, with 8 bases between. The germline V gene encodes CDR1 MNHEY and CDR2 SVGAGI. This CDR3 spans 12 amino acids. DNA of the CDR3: TGTGCCAGCAGTTACTCGGAGGGGGCGCAGTATTTT. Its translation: CASSYSEGAQYF.

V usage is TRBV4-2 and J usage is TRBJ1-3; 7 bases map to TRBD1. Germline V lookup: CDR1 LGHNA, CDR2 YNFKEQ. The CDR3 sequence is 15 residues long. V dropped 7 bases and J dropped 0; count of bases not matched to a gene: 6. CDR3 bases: TGTGCCAGCAACGAGGGGGCGGTCTCTGGAAACACCATATATTTT. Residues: CASNEGAVSGNTIYF.

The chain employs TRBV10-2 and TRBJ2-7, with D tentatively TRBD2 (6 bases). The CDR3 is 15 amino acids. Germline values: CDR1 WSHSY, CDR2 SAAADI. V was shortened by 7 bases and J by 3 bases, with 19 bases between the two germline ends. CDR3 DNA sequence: TGCGCCAGCATTAACATAGCGGAGAACCACTACGAGCAGTACTTC. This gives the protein CASINIAENHYEQYF.

The CDR3 nucleotides read TGTGCCAGCAGCCGAACGACAGGAGGTCATCAACGGGCTGAAGCTTTCTTT. It specifies CASSRTTGGHQRAEAFF. J is TRBJ1-1 and V is TRBV4-2; perhaps TRBD1 as D (6 bases). This CDR3 is 17 amino acids long. The germline CDR1 and CDR2 sequences are LGHNA and YNFKEQ. V lost 4 bases to trimming and J lost 6 bases, with 24 bases between them.

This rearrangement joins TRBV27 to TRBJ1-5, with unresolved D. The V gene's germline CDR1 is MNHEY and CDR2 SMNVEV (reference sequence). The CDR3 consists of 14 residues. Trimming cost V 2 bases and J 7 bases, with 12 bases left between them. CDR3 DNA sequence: TGTGCCAGCAGTTTACAGTTTTTCGGACAGCCCCAGCATTTT. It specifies CASSLQFFGQPQHF.

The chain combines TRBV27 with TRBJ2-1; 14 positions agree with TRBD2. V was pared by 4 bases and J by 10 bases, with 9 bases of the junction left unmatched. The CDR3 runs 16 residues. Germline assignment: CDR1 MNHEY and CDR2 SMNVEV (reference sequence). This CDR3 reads CASSSPGLAGAREQFF. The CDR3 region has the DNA TGTGCCAGCAGTTCGCCGGGACTAGCGGGAGCACGGGAGCAGTTCTTC.

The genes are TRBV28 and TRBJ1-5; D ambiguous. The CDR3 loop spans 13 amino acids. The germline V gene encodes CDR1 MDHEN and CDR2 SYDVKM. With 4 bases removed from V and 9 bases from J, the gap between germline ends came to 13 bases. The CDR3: CASSWLNLGPQHF. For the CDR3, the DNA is TGTGCCAGCAGTTGGTTAAACTTGGGGCCCCAGCATTTT.

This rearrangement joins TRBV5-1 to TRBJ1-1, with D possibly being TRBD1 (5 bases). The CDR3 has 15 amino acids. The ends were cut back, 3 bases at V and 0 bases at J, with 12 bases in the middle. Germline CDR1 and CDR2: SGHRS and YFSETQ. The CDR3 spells CASSSRGGMNTEAFF. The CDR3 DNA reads TGCGCCAGCAGCTCCCGCGGGGGGATGAACACTGAAGCTTTCTTT. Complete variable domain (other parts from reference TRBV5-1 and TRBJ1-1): KAGVTQTPRYLIKTRGQQVTLSCSPISGHRSVSWYQQTPGQGLQFLFEYFSETQRNKGNFPGRFSGRQFSNSRSEMNVSTLELGDSALYLCASSSRGGMNTEAFFGQGTRLTVV.

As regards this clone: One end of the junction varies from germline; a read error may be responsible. The CDR3: CASSLSQETYNEQFF. The CDR3 DNA follows: TGTGCTAGCAGCTTAAGCCAGGAAACCTACAATGAGCAGTTCTTC. V gene TRBV7-7 combines with J gene TRBJ2-1; no clear D. Germline V CDR1 and CDR2: SSHAT, FNYEAQ (reference sequence). This CDR3 has 15 amino acids.

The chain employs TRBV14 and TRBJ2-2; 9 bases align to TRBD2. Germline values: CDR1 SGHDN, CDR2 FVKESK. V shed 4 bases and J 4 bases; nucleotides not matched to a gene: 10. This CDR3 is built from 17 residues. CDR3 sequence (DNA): TGTGCCAGCAGCCTCACGTCCAGTAGCGGGAGCACCGGGGAGCTGTTTTTT. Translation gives CASSLTSSSGSTGELFF.

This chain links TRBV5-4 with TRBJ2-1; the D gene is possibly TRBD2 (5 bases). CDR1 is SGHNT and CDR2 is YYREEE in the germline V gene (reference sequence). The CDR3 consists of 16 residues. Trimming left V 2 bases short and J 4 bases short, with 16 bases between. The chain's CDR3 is CASSFSKTTPYNEQFF. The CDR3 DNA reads TGTGCCAGCAGCTTCAGTAAGACTACTCCTTACAATGAGCAGTTCTTC.

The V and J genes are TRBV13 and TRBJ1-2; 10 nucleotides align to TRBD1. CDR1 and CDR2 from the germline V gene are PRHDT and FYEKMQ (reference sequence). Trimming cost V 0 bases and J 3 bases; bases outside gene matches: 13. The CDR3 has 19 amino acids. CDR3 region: CASSLGPPRQGARDYGYTF. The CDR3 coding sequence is TGTGCCAGCAGCTTAGGACCCCCACGACAGGGGGCGAGGGACTATGGCTACACCTTC.

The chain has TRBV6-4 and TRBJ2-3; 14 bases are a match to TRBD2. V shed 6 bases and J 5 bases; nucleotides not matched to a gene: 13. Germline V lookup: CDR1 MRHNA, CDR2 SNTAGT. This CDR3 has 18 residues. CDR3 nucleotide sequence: TGTGCCAGCAGCGGTGGGACTAGCGGGAGTTCAATAAGAGATACGCAGTATTTT. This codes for CASSGGTSGSSIRDTQYF.

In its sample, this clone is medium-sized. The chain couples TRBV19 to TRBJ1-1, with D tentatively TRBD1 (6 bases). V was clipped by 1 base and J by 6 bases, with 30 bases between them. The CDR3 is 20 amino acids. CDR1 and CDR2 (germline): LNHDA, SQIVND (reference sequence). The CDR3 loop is CASSIALVARVAGTKAEAFF. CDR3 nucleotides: TGTGCCAGTAGTATAGCTTTGGTTGCGCGGGTGGCAGGGACAAAGGCTGAAGCTTTCTTT.